A selection of T cell receptor beta chains follows, all from one sample in a study of metastatic and nonmetastatic thyroid tumors. Through MiXCR, TCRdb re-clonotyped the PCR reads. The table has 40,000 or so clones, roughly 26% seen once. The sample consisted of blood. These receptors were obtained from a female donor with papillary thyroid cancer or a benign thyroid nodule (not recorded which). Some clones in this sample may be carry-over from other donors' samples. The CDR3 runs from the conserved cysteine through the conserved F or W. The D gene is left open where the match is weak. Rows give clone size only sometimes, using once, few, many, or a class for an expanded clone.

v_gene: TRBV28; abundance: few; d_gene: -; j_gene: TRBJ2-1; CDR3nt: TGTGCCAGCAGTCACCCCGACAGTTTCGAGCAGTTCTTC; CDR3aa: CASSHPDSFEQFF
v_gene: TRBV11-2; abundance: -; d_gene: TRBD2; j_gene: TRBJ2-1; CDR3nt: TGTGCCAGCAAGCGGGAGGGCCCCCCTTCCTACAATGAGCAGTTCTTC; CDR3aa: CASKREGPPSYNEQFF
v_gene: TRBV5-1; abundance: medium-sized; d_gene: TRBD2; j_gene: TRBJ2-7; CDR3nt: TGCGCCAGCAGCTTGGGGACTAGTAACGAGCAGTACTTC; CDR3aa: CASSLGTSNEQYF
v_gene: TRBV12-3/TRBV12-4; abundance: -; d_gene: -; j_gene: TRBJ1-3; CDR3nt: TGTGCCAGCAGTGACCAGGGACTCTCTGGAAACACCATATATTTT; CDR3aa: CASSDQGLSGNTIYF
v_gene: TRBV5-6; abundance: -; d_gene: -; j_gene: TRBJ1-1; CDR3nt: TGTGCCAGCAGCTTGGTGAACACTGAAGCTTTCTTT; CDR3aa: CASSLVNTEAFF
v_gene: TRBV20-1; abundance: many; d_gene: TRBD1; j_gene: TRBJ1-4; CDR3nt: TGCAGTGCGAGCGGGACAGGGCTAGAAAAACTGTTTTTT; CDR3aa: CSASGTGLEKLFF
v_gene: TRBV19; abundance: -; d_gene: TRBD1; j_gene: TRBJ1-1; CDR3nt: TGTGCCGCAAGAAACAGGGGGGGGAACACTGAAGCTTTCTTT; CDR3aa: CAARNRGGNTEAFF
v_gene: TRBV6-1; abundance: few; d_gene: -; j_gene: TRBJ2-2; CDR3nt: TGTGCCAGCAGTAGGGAAGGGTACACCGGGGAGCTGTTTTTT; CDR3aa: CASSREGYTGELFF
v_gene: TRBV20-1; abundance: -; d_gene: TRBD2; j_gene: TRBJ2-7; CDR3nt: TGCAGTGCTGTCCCCGGGACTAGCTGGAGCTCCTACGAGCAGTACTTC; CDR3aa: CSAVPGTSWSSYEQYF
v_gene: TRBV12-3/TRBV12-4; abundance: many; d_gene: -; j_gene: TRBJ2-3; CDR3nt: TGTGCCAGCAGTTTTAGGGGTCGGGGCGGAGACACCAGCACAGATACGCAGTATTTT; CDR3aa: CASSFRGRGGDTSTDTQYF
v_gene: TRBV6-2/TRBV6-3; abundance: many; d_gene: TRBD2; j_gene: TRBJ2-5; CDR3nt: TGTGCCAGCAGTTACTCGACTAGCGGGGGGGGGGAGACCCAGTACTTC; CDR3aa: CASSYSTSGGGETQYF
v_gene: TRBV4-2; abundance: many; d_gene: TRBD2; j_gene: TRBJ2-1; CDR3nt: TGTGCCAGCAGCCCTAAACTAGCGGGAGAGGGCGATGAGCAGTTCTTC; CDR3aa: CASSPKLAGEGDEQFF
v_gene: TRBV28; abundance: many; d_gene: TRBD2; j_gene: TRBJ2-1; CDR3nt: TGTGCCAGCAGTTTCGGTTTAACGCCGACTAGCGGGGGGGCCATTGAGCAGTTCTTC; CDR3aa: CASSFGLTPTSGGAIEQFF
v_gene: TRBV28; abundance: few; d_gene: -; j_gene: TRBJ2-7; CDR3nt: TGTGCCAGCAGTTTAACCGGGACTTTTACCTACGAGCAGTACTTC; CDR3aa: CASSLTGTFTYEQYF
v_gene: TRBV7-9; abundance: -; d_gene: -; j_gene: TRBJ2-7; CDR3nt: TGTGCCATTAGCTTATTCGACAGCTCCTACGAGCAGTACTTC; CDR3aa: CAISLFDSSYEQYF
v_gene: TRBV28; abundance: few; d_gene: -; j_gene: TRBJ2-2; CDR3nt: TGTGCCAGCAGTTTAGTGGCGGGACACCTTCTTTACTGCGGGGAGCTGTTTTTT; CDR3aa: CASSLVAGHLLYCGELFF
v_gene: TRBV11-2; abundance: -; d_gene: -; j_gene: TRBJ2-1; CDR3nt: TGTGCCAGCAGCCCAAGTGTGCTGAACTACAATGAGCAGTTCTTC; CDR3aa: CASSPSVLNYNEQFF
v_gene: TRBV11-1; abundance: many; d_gene: -; j_gene: TRBJ2-2; CDR3nt: TGTGCCAGCAGCTCAGGTTTTTGGAACCACACCGGGGAGCTGTTTTTT; CDR3aa: CASSSGFWNHTGELFF
v_gene: TRBV11-2; abundance: -; d_gene: -; j_gene: TRBJ1-2; CDR3nt: TGTGCCAGCAGCTTAGATCCGGGACGGAACTATGGCTACACCTTC; CDR3aa: CASSLDPGRNYGYTF
v_gene: TRBV6-4; abundance: -; d_gene: TRBD1; j_gene: TRBJ2-7; CDR3nt: TGTGCCAGCACTCGGACAGGTACCTACGAGCAGTACTTC; CDR3aa: CASTRTGTYEQYF
v_gene: TRBV11-2; abundance: -; d_gene: -; j_gene: TRBJ2-7; CDR3nt: TGTGCCAGCAGCTTAGGAGTTGACTGGTTGGAGCAGTACTTC; CDR3aa: CASSLGVDWLEQYF
v_gene: TRBV7-9; abundance: many; d_gene: -; j_gene: TRBJ2-5; CDR3nt: TGTGCCAGCAGCTTGAGGATAGAGGAGACCCAGTACTTC; CDR3aa: CASSLRIEETQYF
v_gene: TRBV19; abundance: many; d_gene: TRBD1; j_gene: TRBJ1-5; CDR3nt: TGTGCCAGTAGACAGGGGAATCAGCCCCAGCATTTT; CDR3aa: CASRQGNQPQHF
v_gene: TRBV20-1; abundance: many; d_gene: TRBD2; j_gene: TRBJ2-3; CDR3nt: TGCAGTATAGCGGGAGTTCAAAGCACAGATACGCAGTATTTT; CDR3aa: CSIAGVQSTDTQYF
v_gene: TRBV4-1; abundance: -; d_gene: TRBD1; j_gene: TRBJ2-7; CDR3nt: TGCGCCAGCAGTTTTTTGGGGACAGGGAGCTACGAGCAGTACTTC; CDR3aa: CASSFLGTGSYEQYF
v_gene: TRBV5-1; abundance: many; d_gene: TRBD1; j_gene: TRBJ2-2; CDR3nt: TGCGCCAGCAGCTACCGGGACAGGGCTGTCCCCGGGGAGCTGTTTTTT; CDR3aa: CASSYRDRAVPGELFF
v_gene: TRBV28; abundance: many; d_gene: -; j_gene: TRBJ2-7; CDR3nt: TGTGCCACCGTTATACAAGGGCGTAACGAGCAGTACTTC; CDR3aa: CATVIQGRNEQYF
v_gene: TRBV6-1; abundance: medium-sized; d_gene: TRBD1; j_gene: TRBJ1-4; CDR3nt: TGTGCCAGCAGGCCGACAGGGACGAATGAAAAACTGTTTTTT; CDR3aa: CASRPTGTNEKLFF
v_gene: TRBV11-3; abundance: -; d_gene: -; j_gene: TRBJ2-3; CDR3nt: TGTGCCAGCAGCTCTGGTCTTAGGGGAATGAATACGCAGTATTTT; CDR3aa: CASSSGLRGMNTQYF
v_gene: TRBV5-6; abundance: many; d_gene: TRBD2; j_gene: TRBJ2-2; CDR3nt: TGTGCCAGCAGCCGCAGGGTACTAGCGGGAGGGATCGGGGAGCTGTTTTTT; CDR3aa: CASSRRVLAGGIGELFF
v_gene: TRBV5-1; abundance: -; d_gene: -; j_gene: TRBJ1-1; CDR3nt: TGCGCCAGCAGCGCGTTTACAGGTGCCACTGAAGCTTTCTTT; CDR3aa: CASSAFTGATEAFF
v_gene: TRBV4-1; abundance: -; d_gene: TRBD2; j_gene: TRBJ2-7; CDR3nt: TGCGCCAGCAGCTTCGGGACTAGCGGTACCTACGAGCAGTACTTC; CDR3aa: CASSFGTSGTYEQYF
v_gene: TRBV9; abundance: -; d_gene: -; j_gene: TRBJ2-7; CDR3nt: TGTGCCAGCAGCGTAGGTATGGTAGCTGGTTCCTACGAGCAGTACTTC; CDR3aa: CASSVGMVAGSYEQYF